This T cell receptor beta chain was profiled in a study of T cells in Graves' hyperthyroidism and ophthalmopathy. Comment on this clonotype: The junction shows a germline mismatch at one end, possibly a read error.

RNA transcripts gave rise to amplified TCR beta CDR3 regions. In the first-round RT-PCR of the TCR CDR3, the HTBI primer set was used. MiXCR, run by TCRdb on the multiplex PCR reads, gives a single entry per CDR3 protein. The data hold hundreds of thousands of distinct CDR3 sequences, with roughly 40% observed a single time. The sequenced sample was blood. This receptor was obtained from a man between 18 and 29 years old with Graves' hyperthyroidism.

CDR3 sequence: CATSRSGQENEAFF. CDR3 nucleotide sequence: TGTGCCACCAGCAGAAGCGGACAGGAGAATGAAGCTTTCTTC. The chain couples TRBV15 to TRBJ1-1; TRBD1 matches at 7 bases. This CDR3 region has 14 residues. Germline lookup yields CDR1 LNHNV and CDR2 YYDKDF (reference sequence).